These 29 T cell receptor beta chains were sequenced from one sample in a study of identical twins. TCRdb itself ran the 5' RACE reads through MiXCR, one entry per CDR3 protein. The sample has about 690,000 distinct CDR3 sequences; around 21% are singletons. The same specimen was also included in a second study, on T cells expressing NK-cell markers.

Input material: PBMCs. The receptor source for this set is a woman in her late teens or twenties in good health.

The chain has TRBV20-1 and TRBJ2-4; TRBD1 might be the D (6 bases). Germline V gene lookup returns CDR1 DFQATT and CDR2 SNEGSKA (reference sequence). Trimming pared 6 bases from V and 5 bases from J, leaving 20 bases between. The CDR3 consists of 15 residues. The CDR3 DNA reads TGCAGTGCAACGAGGTTGGGGGCTCAGGAAAACATTCAGTACTTC. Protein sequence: CSATRLGAQENIQYF.

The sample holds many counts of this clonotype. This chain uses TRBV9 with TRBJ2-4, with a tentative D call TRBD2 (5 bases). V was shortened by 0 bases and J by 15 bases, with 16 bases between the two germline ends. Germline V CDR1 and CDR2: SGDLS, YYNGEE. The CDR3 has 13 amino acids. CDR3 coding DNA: TGTGCCAGCAGCGTAGTAGCGCTAACCCCGGGGTACTTC. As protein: CASSVVALTPGYF.

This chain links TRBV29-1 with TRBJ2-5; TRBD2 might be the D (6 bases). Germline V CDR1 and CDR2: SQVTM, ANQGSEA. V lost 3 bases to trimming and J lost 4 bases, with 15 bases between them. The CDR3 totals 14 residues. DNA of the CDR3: TGCAGCGTTGACTTGGGACTGCTCAGAGAGACCCAGTACTTC. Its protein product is CSVDLGLLRETQYF.

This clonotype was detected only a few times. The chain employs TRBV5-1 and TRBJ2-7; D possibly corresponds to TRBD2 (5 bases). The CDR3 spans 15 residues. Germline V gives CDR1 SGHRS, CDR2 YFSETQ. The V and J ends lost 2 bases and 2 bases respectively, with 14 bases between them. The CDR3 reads CASSLSRGQTYEQYF. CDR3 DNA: TGCGCCAGCAGCTTAAGTCGGGGTCAAACCTACGAGCAGTACTTC.

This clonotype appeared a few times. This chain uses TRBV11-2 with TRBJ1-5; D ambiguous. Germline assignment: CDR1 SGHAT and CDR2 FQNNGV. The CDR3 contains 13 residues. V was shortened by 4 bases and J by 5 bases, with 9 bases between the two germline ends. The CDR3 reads CASSYRSHQPQHF. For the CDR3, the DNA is TGTGCCAGCAGCTATAGGTCTCATCAGCCCCAGCATTTT.

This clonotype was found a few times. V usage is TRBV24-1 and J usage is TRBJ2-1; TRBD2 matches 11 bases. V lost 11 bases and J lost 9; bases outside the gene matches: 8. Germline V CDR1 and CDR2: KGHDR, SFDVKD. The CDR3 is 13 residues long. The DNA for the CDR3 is TGTGCCAGCCAACTAGCGGGAGAAAGTGAGCAGTTCTTC. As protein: CASQLAGESEQFF.

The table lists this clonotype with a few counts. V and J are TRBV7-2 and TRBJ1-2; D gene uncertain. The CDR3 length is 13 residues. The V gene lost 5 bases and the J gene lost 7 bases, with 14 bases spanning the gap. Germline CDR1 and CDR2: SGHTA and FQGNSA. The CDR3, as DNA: TGTGCCAGCAGCCCCCAAACGTCCTTTGGCTACACCTTC. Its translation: CASSPQTSFGYTF.

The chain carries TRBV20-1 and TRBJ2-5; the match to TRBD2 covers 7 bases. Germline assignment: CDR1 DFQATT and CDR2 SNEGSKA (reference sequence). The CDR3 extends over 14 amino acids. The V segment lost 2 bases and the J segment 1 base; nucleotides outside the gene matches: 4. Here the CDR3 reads CSARSPGGQETQYF. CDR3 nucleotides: TGCAGTGCTAGATCCCCGGGGGGCCAAGAGACCCAGTACTTC.

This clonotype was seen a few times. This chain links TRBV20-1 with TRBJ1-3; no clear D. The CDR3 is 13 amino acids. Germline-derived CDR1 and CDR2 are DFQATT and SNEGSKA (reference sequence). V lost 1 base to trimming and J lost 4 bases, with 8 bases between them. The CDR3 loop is CSARVQSGNTIYF. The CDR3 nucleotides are TGCAGTGCTAGAGTACAATCAGGAAACACCATATATTTT.

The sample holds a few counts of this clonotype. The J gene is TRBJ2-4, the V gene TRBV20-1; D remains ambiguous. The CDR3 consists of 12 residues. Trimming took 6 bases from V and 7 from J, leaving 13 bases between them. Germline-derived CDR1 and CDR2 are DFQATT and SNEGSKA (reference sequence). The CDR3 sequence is CSARTVGNIQYF. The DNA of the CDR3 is TGCAGTGCGAGGACCGTTGGGAACATTCAGTACTTC.

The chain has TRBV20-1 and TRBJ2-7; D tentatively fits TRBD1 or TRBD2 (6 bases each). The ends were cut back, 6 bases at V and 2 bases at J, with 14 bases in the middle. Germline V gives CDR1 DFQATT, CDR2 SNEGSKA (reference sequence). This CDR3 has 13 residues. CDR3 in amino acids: CSASGGQTYEQYF. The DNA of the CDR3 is TGCAGTGCCAGTGGGGGGCAGACCTACGAGCAGTACTTC.

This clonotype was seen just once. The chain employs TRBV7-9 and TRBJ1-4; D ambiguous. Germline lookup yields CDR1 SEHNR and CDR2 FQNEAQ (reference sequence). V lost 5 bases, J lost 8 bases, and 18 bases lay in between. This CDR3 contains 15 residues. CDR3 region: CASSGELGAEEKLFF. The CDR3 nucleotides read TGTGCCAGCAGCGGAGAGCTTGGAGCGGAGGAAAAACTGTTTTTT.

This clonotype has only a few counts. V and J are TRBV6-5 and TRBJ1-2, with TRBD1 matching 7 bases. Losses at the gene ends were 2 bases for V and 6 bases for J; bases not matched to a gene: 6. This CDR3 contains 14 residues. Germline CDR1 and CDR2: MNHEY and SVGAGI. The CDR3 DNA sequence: TGTGCCAGCAGTTACAGGGACAGTATGAATGGCTACACCTTC. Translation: CASSYRDSMNGYTF.

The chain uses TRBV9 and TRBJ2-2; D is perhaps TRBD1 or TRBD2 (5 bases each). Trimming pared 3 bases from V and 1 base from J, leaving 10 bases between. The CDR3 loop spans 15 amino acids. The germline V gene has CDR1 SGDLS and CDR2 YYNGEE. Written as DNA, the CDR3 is TGTGCCAGCAGCGAGGGGACGTGGAACACCGGGGAGCTGTTTTTT. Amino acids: CASSEGTWNTGELFF.

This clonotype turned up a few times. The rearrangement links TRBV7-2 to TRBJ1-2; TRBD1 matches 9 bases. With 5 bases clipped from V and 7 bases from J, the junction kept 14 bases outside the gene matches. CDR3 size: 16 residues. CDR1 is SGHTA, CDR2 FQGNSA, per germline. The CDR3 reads CASSPTPGQDRGGYTF. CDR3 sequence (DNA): TGTGCCAGCAGCCCCACCCCCGGACAGGACAGGGGTGGCTACACCTTC.

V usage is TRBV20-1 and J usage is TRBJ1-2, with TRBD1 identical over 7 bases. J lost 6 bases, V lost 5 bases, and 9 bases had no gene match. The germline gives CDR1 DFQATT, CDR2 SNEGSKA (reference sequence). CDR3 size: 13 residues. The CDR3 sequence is CSAPVTGPDGYTF. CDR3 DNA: TGCAGTGCTCCGGTGACAGGGCCGGATGGCTACACCTTC.

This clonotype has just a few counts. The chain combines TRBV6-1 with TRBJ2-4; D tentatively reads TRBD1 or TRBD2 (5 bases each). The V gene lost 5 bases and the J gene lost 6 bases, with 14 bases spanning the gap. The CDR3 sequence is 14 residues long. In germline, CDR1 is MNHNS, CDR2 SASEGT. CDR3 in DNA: TGTGCCAGCAGTCCTTCCGGGACGGTAAACATTCAGTACTTC. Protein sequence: CASSPSGTVNIQYF.

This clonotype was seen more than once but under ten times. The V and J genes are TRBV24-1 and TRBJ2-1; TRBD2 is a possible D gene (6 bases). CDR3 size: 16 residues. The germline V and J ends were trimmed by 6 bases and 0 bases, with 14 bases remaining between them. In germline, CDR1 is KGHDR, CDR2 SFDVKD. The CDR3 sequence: CATSTGVTSSYNEQFF. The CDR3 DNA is TGTGCCACCAGTACCGGCGTGACTAGCTCCTACAATGAGCAGTTCTTC.

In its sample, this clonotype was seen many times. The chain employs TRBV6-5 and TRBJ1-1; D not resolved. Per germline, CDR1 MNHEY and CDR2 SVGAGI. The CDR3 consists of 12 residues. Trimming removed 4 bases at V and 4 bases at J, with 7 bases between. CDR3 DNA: TGTGCCAGCAGTTGGGGATCCACTGAAGCTTTCTTT. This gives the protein CASSWGSTEAFF.

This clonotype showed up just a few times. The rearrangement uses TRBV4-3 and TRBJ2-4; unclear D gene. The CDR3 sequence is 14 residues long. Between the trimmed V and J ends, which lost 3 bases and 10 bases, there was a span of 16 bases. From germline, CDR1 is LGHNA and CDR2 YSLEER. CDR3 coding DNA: TGCGCCAGCAGCCAGTGGCTTGACACTAAAATTCAGTACTTC. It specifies CASSQWLDTKIQYF.

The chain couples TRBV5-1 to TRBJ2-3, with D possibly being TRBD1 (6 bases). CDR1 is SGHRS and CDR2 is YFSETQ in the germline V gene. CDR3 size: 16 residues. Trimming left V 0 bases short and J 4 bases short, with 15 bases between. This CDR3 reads CASSLESTGSADTQYF. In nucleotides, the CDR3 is TGCGCCAGCAGCTTGGAGTCTACAGGGAGCGCAGATACGCAGTATTTT. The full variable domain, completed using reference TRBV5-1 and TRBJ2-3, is KAGVTQTPRYLIKTRGQQVTLSCSPISGHRSVSWYQQTPGQGLQFLFEYFSETQRNKGNFPGRFSGRQFSNSRSEMNVSTLELGDSALYLCASSLESTGSADTQYFGPGTRLTVL.

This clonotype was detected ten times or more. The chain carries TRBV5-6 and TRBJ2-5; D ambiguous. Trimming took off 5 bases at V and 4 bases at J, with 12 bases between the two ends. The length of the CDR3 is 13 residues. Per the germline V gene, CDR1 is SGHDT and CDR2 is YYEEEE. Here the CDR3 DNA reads TGTGCCAGCAGAGGGAAGGTCGGAGAGACCCAGTACTTC. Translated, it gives CASRGKVGETQYF.

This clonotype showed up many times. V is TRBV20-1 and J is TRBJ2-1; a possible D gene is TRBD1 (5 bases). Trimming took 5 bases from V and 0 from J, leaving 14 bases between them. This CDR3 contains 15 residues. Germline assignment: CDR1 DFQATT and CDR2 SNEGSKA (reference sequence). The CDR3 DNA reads TGCAGTGCTGGCCAAGGACAACACTCCTACAATGAGCAGTTCTTC. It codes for CSAGQGQHSYNEQFF.

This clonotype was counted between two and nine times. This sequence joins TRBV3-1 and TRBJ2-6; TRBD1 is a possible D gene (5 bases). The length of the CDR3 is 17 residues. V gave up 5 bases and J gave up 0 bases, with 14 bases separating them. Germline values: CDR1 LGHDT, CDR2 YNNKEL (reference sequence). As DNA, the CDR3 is TGTGCCAGCAGCTCCAGGGTTAGCCCCTCTGGGGCCAACGTCCTGACTTTC. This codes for CASSSRVSPSGANVLTF. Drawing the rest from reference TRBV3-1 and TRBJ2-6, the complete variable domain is DTAVSQTPKYLVTQMGNDKSIKCEQNLGHDTMYWYKQDSKKFLKIMFSYNNKELIINETVPNRFSPKSPDKAHLNLHINSLELGDSAVYFCASSSRVSPSGANVLTFGAGSRLTVL.

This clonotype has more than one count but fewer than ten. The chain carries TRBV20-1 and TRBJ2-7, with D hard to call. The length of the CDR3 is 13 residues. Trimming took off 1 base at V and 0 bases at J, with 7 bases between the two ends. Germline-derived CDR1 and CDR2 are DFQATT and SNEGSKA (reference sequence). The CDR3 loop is CSARGADSYEQYF. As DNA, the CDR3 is TGCAGTGCTAGAGGGGCAGACTCCTACGAGCAGTACTTC.

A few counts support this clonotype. The CDR3 DNA follows: TGTGCCAGCAGGGTCCGATACAATGAGCAGTTCTTC. As protein: CASRVRYNEQFF. This rearrangement joins TRBV2 to TRBJ2-1; no firm D call. V was shortened by 6 bases and J by 4 bases, with 7 bases between the two germline ends. This CDR3 spans 12 amino acids. The germline gives CDR1 SNHLY, CDR2 FYNNEI.

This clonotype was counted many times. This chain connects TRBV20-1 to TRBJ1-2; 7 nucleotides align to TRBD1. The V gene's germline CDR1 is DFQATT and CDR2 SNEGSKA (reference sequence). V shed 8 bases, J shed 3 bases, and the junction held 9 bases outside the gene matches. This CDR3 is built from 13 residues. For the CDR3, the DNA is TGCAGTCCGCGCTCCGGGACAGACTATGGCTACACCTTC. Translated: CSPRSGTDYGYTF.

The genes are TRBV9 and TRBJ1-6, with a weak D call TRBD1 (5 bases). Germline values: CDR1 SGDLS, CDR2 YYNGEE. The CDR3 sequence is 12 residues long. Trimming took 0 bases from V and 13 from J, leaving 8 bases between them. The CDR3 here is CASSVEGTPLHF. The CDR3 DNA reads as TGTGCCAGCAGCGTAGAAGGGACGCCCCTCCACTTT.

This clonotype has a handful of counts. The CDR3 protein is CSARDLFGRSNTGELFF. CDR3 in DNA: TGCAGTGCTAGAGACCTATTCGGCAGGTCGAACACCGGGGAGCTGTTTTTT. The V gene is TRBV20-1, the J gene TRBJ2-2; D is unresolved. Germline V gives CDR1 DFQATT, CDR2 SNEGSKA (reference sequence). The CDR3 contains 17 residues. V was trimmed by 0 bases and J by 0 bases, leaving 14 bases between them.